A selection of T cell receptor beta chains follows, all from one sample in a study of T cell responses to AZD1222 COVID-19 vaccine. Produced via immunoSEQ multiplex PCR; TCRdb's table is partial and in-frame only. The sample holds approximately 70,000 clones, 88% seen once. Sequences were derived from peripheral blood, sampled 28 days after the second dose of the MenACWY control vaccine. The source of these receptors is an adult who received the MenACWY meningococcal vaccine as a control. Both conserved end residues are part of each CDR3. A D gene is named only where the DNA matches it firmly. Only some rows state a clone size, as once, few, many or a class for expanded clones.

abundance	d_gene	v_gene	j_gene	CDR3aa	CDR3nt
NA	NA	TRBV7-9	TRBJ2-7	CASSPWATTYEQYF	TGTGCCAGCAGCCCATGGGCCACCACCTACGAGCAGTACTTC
NA	TRBD1	TRBV5-1	TRBJ2-2	CASSPGQGRTGELFF	TGCGCCAGCAGCCCCGGACAGGGGAGGACCGGGGAGCTGTTTTTT
NA	NA	TRBV3-1/TRBV3-2	TRBJ1-2	CASSQGAGGYTF	TGTGCCAGCAGCCAGGGGGCGGGTGGCTACACCTTC
NA	NA	TRBV28	TRBJ2-7	CASSPRRGEQYF	TGTGCCAGCAGTCCAAGAAGGGGCGAGCAGTACTTC
NA	TRBD1	TRBV12-3/TRBV12-4	TRBJ1-2	CASREGAFGYTF	TGTGCCAGCAGGGAGGGGGCTTTTGGCTACACCTTC
NA	TRBD1	TRBV11-2	TRBJ2-4	CASSSRTGLGNIQYF	TGTGCCAGCAGCTCCAGGACAGGGCTTGGAAACATTCAGTACTTC
NA	NA	TRBV21-1	TRBJ2-1	CASRQGRNNEQFF	TGTGCCAGCAGGCAGGGGAGAAACAATGAGCAGTTCTTC
NA	TRBD1	TRBV7-3	TRBJ1-6	CASSLQGDSPLHF	TGTGCCAGCAGCTTGCAGGGGGATTCACCCCTCCACTTT
NA	TRBD1	TRBV24-1	TRBJ1-2	CATSAPGQGAWGYTF	TGTGCCACCAGTGCCCCGGGACAGGGGGCTTGGGGCTACACCTTC
NA	NA	TRBV7-9	TRBJ1-4	CASSTRRTFGEKLFF	TGTGCCAGCAGCACCAGACGGACTTTCGGGGAAAAACTGTTTTTT
NA	TRBD1	TRBV10-3	TRBJ1-2	CATHRDRRDGYTF	TGTGCCACCCACCGGGACAGACGAGATGGCTACACCTTC
NA	NA	TRBV5-1	TRBJ2-3	CASSWTRHTDTQYF	TGCGCCAGCAGCTGGACAAGACACACAGATACGCAGTATTTT
few	NA	TRBV7-2	TRBJ1-1	CASSLTENTEAFF	TGTGCCAGCAGCTTGACAGAGAACACTGAAGCTTTCTTT
once	NA	TRBV10-3	TRBJ1-3	CATEALGVGSGNTIYF	TGTGCCACCGAAGCCCTCGGGGTGGGGTCTGGAAACACCATATATTTT
NA	TRBD1	TRBV28	TRBJ2-7	CASTGQGAHEQYF	TGTGCCAGCACTGGACAGGGGGCCCACGAGCAGTACTTC
once	NA	TRBV6-2/TRBV6-3	TRBJ1-5	CASSYSRRINQPQHF	TGTGCCAGCAGTTACTCGCGGCGGATCAATCAGCCCCAGCATTTT
NA	TRBD2	TRBV7-9	TRBJ2-1	CASSNGGWLINEQFF	TGTGCCAGCAGCAACGGGGGGTGGTTAATCAATGAGCAGTTCTTC
NA	NA	TRBV7-9	TRBJ2-3	CASSLEGRSTDTQYF	TGTGCCAGCAGCTTAGAAGGCAGGAGCACAGATACGCAGTATTTT
NA	NA	TRBV29-1	TRBJ2-1	CSVGAARANEQFF	TGCAGCGTTGGGGCAGCCAGGGCGAATGAGCAGTTCTTC
NA	TRBD1	TRBV25-1	TRBJ1-2	CASSPGGTAHLFNYGYTF	TGTGCCAGCAGCCCGGGGGGGACAGCCCACCTATTTAACTATGGCTACACCTTC
NA	NA	TRBV18	TRBJ2-7	CASSVSAGSYEQYF	TGTGCCAGCTCAGTCAGTGCGGGTTCCTACGAGCAGTACTTC
NA	NA	TRBV10-1	TRBJ1-1	CASSESGRDTEAFF	TGCGCCAGCAGTGAAAGCGGGAGGGACACTGAAGCTTTCTTT
NA	NA	TRBV13	TRBJ2-5	CASSLQETQYF	TGTGCCAGCAGCCTCCAAGAGACCCAGTACTTC
NA	TRBD1	TRBV7-2	TRBJ1-2	CASSSTSGTANYGYTF	TGTGCCAGCAGCTCAACATCCGGGACAGCCAACTATGGCTACACCTTC
NA	TRBD1	TRBV5-1	TRBJ2-1	CASSRTGGQPYNEQFF	TGCGCCAGCAGCCGGACAGGGGGCCAGCCCTACAATGAGCAGTTCTTC
NA	NA	TRBV5-1	TRBJ2-5	CASSLLYQETQYF	TGCGCCAGCAGCTTGTTATACCAAGAGACCCAGTACTTC
NA	NA	TRBV9	TRBJ2-5	CASSYQQSLKETQYF	TGTGCCAGCAGCTACCAACAGAGTTTGAAAGAGACCCAGTACTTC
NA	NA	TRBV24-1	TRBJ2-3	CATSDARDTQYF	TGTGCCACCAGTGATGCCAGAGATACGCAGTATTTT
NA	NA	TRBV6-5	TRBJ1-1	CASSLSDLGGTEAFF	TGTGCCAGCAGCCTTTCGGATCTAGGGGGCACTGAAGCTTTCTTT
once	TRBD1	TRBV2	TRBJ1-3	CASNPDREGNTIYF	TGTGCCAGCAACCCGGACAGGGAGGGAAACACCATATATTTT
NA	TRBD1	TRBV4-3	TRBJ2-1	CASSPGTANNEQFF	TGCGCCAGCAGCCCCGGGACAGCGAACAATGAGCAGTTCTTC
NA	NA	TRBV28	TRBJ1-2	CASTGADKLAEDYGYTF	TGTGCCAGCACCGGGGCAGATAAGCTTGCGGAGGACTATGGCTACACCTTC
NA	NA	TRBV5-4	TRBJ1-6	CASSFVSGGFSPLHF	TGTGCCAGCAGCTTCGTCTCTGGAGGGTTTTCACCCCTCCACTTT
NA	NA	TRBV2	TRBJ1-5	CASSDLVGNQPQHF	TGTGCCAGCAGTGATTTAGTGGGGAATCAGCCCCAGCATTTT
NA	NA	TRBV7-9	TRBJ2-3	CASSLAGYTDTQYF	TGTGCCAGCAGCTTAGCGGGGTACACAGATACGCAGTATTTT
NA	NA	TRBV18	TRBJ2-7	CASSPQGRSGEQYF	TGTGCCAGCTCACCACAAGGCAGGAGCGGGGAGCAGTACTTC
NA	NA	TRBV13	TRBJ2-1	CASSTGQYNEQFF	TGTGCCAGCAGCACAGGACAGTACAATGAGCAGTTCTTC
NA	TRBD2	TRBV19	TRBJ2-1	CASKSSGTAYNEQFF	TGTGCCAGTAAGTCTAGCGGGACGGCCTACAATGAGCAGTTCTTC
NA	NA	TRBV9	TRBJ2-2	CASSVSPYQGGELFF	TGTGCCAGCAGCGTATCTCCATATCAAGGGGGGGAGCTGTTTTTT
once	NA	TRBV2	TRBJ2-7	CASSFYEQYF	TGTGCCAGCAGTTTCTACGAGCAGTACTTC
few	NA	TRBV6-5	TRBJ2-3	CASKGVGQGEDTQYF	TGTGCCAGCAAAGGGGTAGGGCAGGGAGAAGATACGCAGTATTTT
NA	NA	TRBV5-1	TRBJ2-1	CASSLGGPTNEQFF	TGCGCCAGCAGCTTGGGAGGACCGACCAATGAGCAGTTCTTC
NA	TRBD1	TRBV6-5	TRBJ2-7	CASSTRQGGYYEQYF	TGTGCCAGCAGTACCAGACAGGGGGGTTACTACGAGCAGTACTTC
NA	NA	TRBV6-6	TRBJ1-1	CASGESAVYTEAFF	TGTGCCAGCGGAGAGTCAGCCGTGTACACTGAAGCTTTCTTT
NA	NA	TRBV6-5	TRBJ1-5	CASSNEGREQPQHF	TGTGCCAGCAGTAATGAGGGGCGAGAGCAGCCCCAGCATTTT
NA	NA	TRBV6-2/TRBV6-3	TRBJ1-1	CASSSQLNTEAFF	TGTGCCAGCAGTTCCCAGTTGAACACTGAAGCTTTCTTT